The T cell receptor beta chain described here comes from a study of vaccination and CD4 T cells after COVID-19. Background on the study: Convalescents were six males and four females, two of them Hispanic.

The Oncomine TCR Beta short-read assay generated sequence data from the DNA of cultured CD4+ T cells. TCRdb re-called the PCR reads through MiXCR, storing one row per CDR3 protein. The profile shows some 7,400 distinct CDR3 sequences, around 33% of them singletons. Comments on this clonotype: Antigen unknown.

Germline loops: CDR1 SGHTA, CDR2 FQGTGA. Trimming removed 3 bases from V and 5 bases from J, with 13 bases in between. The CDR3 is 14 amino acids. Described treatment: roughly 11-day PBMC culture with coronavirus spike peptide pools or control peptides (ViraFEST assay). Collection of the unexposed donor's CD4+ T cells took place before the COVID-19 pandemic (2011-2018). PBMC cultures, at over 1.5 million cells per well, received about 9.5 IU/ml IL-2 and about 9.3 ug/ml peptide pools. Study-wide results and limits: The study found that a median approximately 84% of reactive clones in convalescent patients appeared only post-vaccination.

The receptor was derived from a human donor in good health. The chain combines TRBV7-3 with TRBJ1-1; maybe TRBD1 (5 bases). The sample was CD4+ T cells from blood, cultured in vitro. CDR3 region: CASSLGYRWTEAFF. CDR3 bases: TGTGCCAGCAGCTTGGGGTACAGGTGGACTGAAGCTTTCTTT.